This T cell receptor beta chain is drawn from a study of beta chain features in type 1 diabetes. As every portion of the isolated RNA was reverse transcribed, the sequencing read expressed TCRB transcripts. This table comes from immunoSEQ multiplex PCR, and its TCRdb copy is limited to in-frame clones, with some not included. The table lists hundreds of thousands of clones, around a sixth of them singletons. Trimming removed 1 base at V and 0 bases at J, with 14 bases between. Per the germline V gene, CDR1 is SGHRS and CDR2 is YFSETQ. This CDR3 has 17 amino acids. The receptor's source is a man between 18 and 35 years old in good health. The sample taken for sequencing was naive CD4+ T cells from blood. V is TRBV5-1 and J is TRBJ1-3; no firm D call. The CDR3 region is CASSLFSYGSSGNTIYF. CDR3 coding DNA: TGCGCCAGCAGCTTGTTTAGTTACGGGAGCTCTGGAAACACCATATATTTT.